This TCR beta chain was sequenced in a study of blood T cell repertoires in COVID-19. Study background: Samples taken during acute and convalescent COVID-19 were collected in the United States, Italy and Spain.

Per the study methods: Estimates of nucleated cell counts were drawn from the amplification of reference gene primers. Assay: immunoSEQ multiplex PCR; the TCRdb copy retains only in-frame clones and omits some. D and trimming come from the DNA, and the V and J calls and clone size come from that table. The data show approximately 170,000 clones, with more than 85% seen just once and about 1.1% held by the top ten. V was trimmed by 0 bases and J by 9 bases, leaving 16 bases between them. The CDR3 is 14 amino acids. The V gene's germline CDR1 is SGHNT and CDR2 YYREEE (reference sequence). Sequenced input: peripheral blood. The clonotype was recovered from a young man with acute or convalescent COVID-19. V is TRBV5-4 and J is TRBJ2-7; possible D gene TRBD1, 6 bases. This CDR3 reads CASSLGQDTTRQYF. CDR3 bases: TGTGCCAGCAGCTTGGGACAGGATACTACGAGGCAGTACTTC.